This is a list of T cell receptor beta chains from one sample in a study of cytotoxic CD8 clonotypes in ibrutinib-treated CLL. Some clones are missing from TCRdb's copy, which holds only in-frame ones; the method was immunoSEQ multiplex PCR. Among 200,000 to 250,000 clones, approximately 79% were seen once, and the ten largest hold about an eighth. Specimen: PBMCs, collected after 12 months of ibrutinib treatment. These receptors all come from a human donor with chronic lymphocytic leukemia. The CDR3 runs from the conserved cysteine through the conserved F or W. The order of the fields is J gene, clone size, V gene, CDR3 protein. Expanded clones are given a class, and other clones once, few, many or no size at all.

j_call: TRBJ2-2; clone_size: -; v_call: TRBV9; cdr3_aa: CASSVGSGNTGELFF
j_call: TRBJ2-5; clone_size: -; v_call: TRBV5-4; cdr3_aa: CASSGVDTQETQYF
j_call: TRBJ2-7; clone_size: few; v_call: TRBV7-6; cdr3_aa: CASSPDRFGLVEQYF
j_call: TRBJ2-5; clone_size: -; v_call: TRBV5-1; cdr3_aa: CASSFGGGRETQYF
j_call: TRBJ2-1; clone_size: -; v_call: TRBV25-1; cdr3_aa: CASSAEDGIYNEQFF
j_call: TRBJ2-7; clone_size: few; v_call: TRBV27; cdr3_aa: CASSAGNSYEQYF
j_call: TRBJ2-1; clone_size: once; v_call: TRBV4-2; cdr3_aa: CASSQEIGAGPNSEQFF
j_call: TRBJ1-4; clone_size: -; v_call: TRBV5-1; cdr3_aa: CASSAGGTNEKLFF
j_call: TRBJ2-3; clone_size: -; v_call: TRBV5-1; cdr3_aa: CASSLGTGSISDTQYF
j_call: TRBJ2-7; clone_size: -; v_call: TRBV28; cdr3_aa: CASSSPATGTYEQYF
j_call: TRBJ2-5; clone_size: -; v_call: TRBV5-8; cdr3_aa: CASRDQGLLQETQYF
j_call: TRBJ1-2; clone_size: -; v_call: TRBV4-1; cdr3_aa: CASSRRGHGYTF
j_call: TRBJ2-3; clone_size: once; v_call: TRBV5-1; cdr3_aa: CASSLSGLADTDTQYF
j_call: TRBJ2-3; clone_size: -; v_call: TRBV6-1; cdr3_aa: CASSEGTLPDTQYF
j_call: TRBJ1-1; clone_size: once; v_call: TRBV14; cdr3_aa: CASSLGGHTEAFF
j_call: TRBJ2-7; clone_size: -; v_call: TRBV6-5; cdr3_aa: CASASLADRGYEQYF
j_call: TRBJ1-2; clone_size: few; v_call: TRBV7-9; cdr3_aa: CASSLSTGRNYGYTF